This TCR beta chain came from a study of T cell repertoires in cytomegalovirus infection. Germline CDR1 is SEHNR and CDR2 is FQNEAQ (reference sequence). With 0 bases removed from V and 4 bases from J, the gap between germline ends came to 12 bases. CDR3 length equals 15 residues. This clonotype was seen a few times. MiXCR, applied by TCRdb to the reads, yields one record per CDR3 protein. The sample consists of around 530,000 distinct CDR3 sequences, 26% of them appearing once. The sequenced material came from PBMCs. The rearrangement uses TRBV7-9 and TRBJ1-1; tentatively, D is TRBD1 (6 bases). This TCR derives from a human donor in good health (CMV status not recorded). Some clones in this sample may be carry-over from other donors' samples. CDR3 loop: CASSLAGARVTEAFF. Here the CDR3 DNA reads TGTGCCAGCAGCTTAGCGGGGGCGCGGGTCACTGAAGCTTTCTTT.